This T cell receptor (beta chain) comes out of a study of T cell responses to AZD1222 COVID-19 vaccine. The protocol was immunoSEQ multiplex PCR, while the TCRdb copy is restricted to in-frame clones and leaves out a portion. The sample has some 130,000 clones, about 87% seen once. This CDR3 is built from 15 residues. The V end was cut by 1 base, the J end by 1 base, with 10 bases between. CDR1 and CDR2 from the germline V gene are MGHDK and SYGVNS. The source of this sequence is an adult in good health. Here the sequenced sample was peripheral blood, taken on day 0 of AZD1222 vaccination. The V call is TRBV25-1, the J call TRBJ1-1; D remains unclear. The CDR3 DNA reads TGTGCCAGCAGTGAATCGGGGAGGCCGAACACTGAAGCTTTCTTT. It translates to CASSESGRPNTEAFF. The full variable domain, its missing parts supplied by reference TRBV25-1 and TRBJ1-1, is EADIYQTPRYLVIGTGKKITLECSQTMGHDKMYWYQQDPGMELHLIHYSYGVNSTEKGDLSSESTVSRIRTEHFPLTLESARPSHTSQYLCASSESGRPNTEAFFGQGTRLTVV.